This TCR beta chain was identified during a study of pediatric ulcerative colitis. The CDR3 has 16 amino acids. The V and J ends lost 4 bases and 4 bases respectively, with 14 bases between them. Germline-derived CDR1 and CDR2 are SNHLY and FYNNEI. During colonoscopy, one to two rectal pinch biopsies were collected. Libraries were prepared by immunoSEQ multiplex PCR; TCRdb keeps only in-frame clonotypes and omits some of them. This sample yields under 20,000 clones, of which approximately 69% are seen a single time; about 3.4% belongs to the top ten. Specimen: gut tissue. The origin of this receptor is a girl aged 5 to 17 with moderate ulcerative colitis. The chain couples TRBV2 to TRBJ2-6, with D maybe TRBD1 (5 bases). CDR3 coding DNA: TGTGCCAGCAGTGTGGGCAGGGCATCAGGGGCCAACGTCCTGACTTTC. Its protein is CASSVGRASGANVLTF.